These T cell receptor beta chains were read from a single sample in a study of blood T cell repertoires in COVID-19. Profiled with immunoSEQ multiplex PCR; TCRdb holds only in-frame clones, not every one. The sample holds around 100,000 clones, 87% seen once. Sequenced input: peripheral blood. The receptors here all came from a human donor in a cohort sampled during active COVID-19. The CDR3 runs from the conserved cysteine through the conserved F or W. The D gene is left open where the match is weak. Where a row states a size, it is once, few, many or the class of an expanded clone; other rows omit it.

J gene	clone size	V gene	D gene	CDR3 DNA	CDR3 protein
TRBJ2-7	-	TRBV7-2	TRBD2	TGTGCCAGCAGCTTAGACGTAGGGCTAGCGGGGGGGGAGCAGTACTTC	CASSLDVGLAGGEQYF
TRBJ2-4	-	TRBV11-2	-	TGTGCCAGCAGCAAGAGACGTTTAAGCGAGTTCTCCCAAAACATTCAGTACTTC	CASSKRRLSEFSQNIQYF
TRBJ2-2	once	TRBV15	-	TGTGCCACCAGCAGACTAATCCCCGGGGAGCTGTTTTTT	CATSRLIPGELFF
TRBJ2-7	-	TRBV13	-	TGTGCCAGCAGCTTAAGTACGGGTTTGGGCTCCTACGAGCAGTACTTC	CASSLSTGLGSYEQYF
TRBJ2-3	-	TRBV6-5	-	TGTGCCAGCACCCGGGCAGATACGCAGTATTTT	CASTRADTQYF
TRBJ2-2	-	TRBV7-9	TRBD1	TGTGCCAGCAGCCCACCCTTCGGGACAGCCGGGGAGCTGTTTTTT	CASSPPFGTAGELFF
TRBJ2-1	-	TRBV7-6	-	TGTGCCAGCAGCTTACAATACTCCGACTCTTCTTACAATGAGCAGTTCTTC	CASSLQYSDSSYNEQFF
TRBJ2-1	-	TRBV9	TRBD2	TGTGCCAGCAGCGTAGGACTAGCGGGGGGGTTCGATCCAAATGAGCAGTTCTTC	CASSVGLAGGFDPNEQFF
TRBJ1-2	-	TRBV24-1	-	TGTGCCACCGGAGATAACTATGGCTACACCTTC	CATGDNYGYTF
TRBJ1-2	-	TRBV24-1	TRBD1	TGTGCCACCAGTGATTCTACAGGGGAGAGGCGCTATGGCTACACCTTC	CATSDSTGERRYGYTF
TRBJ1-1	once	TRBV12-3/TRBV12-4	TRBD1	TGTGCCAGCAGGATTACAGGGGGCACTGAAGCTTTCTTT	CASRITGGTEAFF
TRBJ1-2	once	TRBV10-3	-	TGTGCCATCAGTGAGTCAGCGGGTACCTATGGCTACACCTTC	CAISESAGTYGYTF
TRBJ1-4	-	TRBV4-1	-	TGCGCCAGCAGCCAAGGCGGGAATAATGAAAAACTGTTTTTT	CASSQGGNNEKLFF
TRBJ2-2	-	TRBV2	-	TGTGCCAGCAGTGAGCAGCCACCCCGAGGCACCGGGGAGCTGTTTTTT	CASSEQPPRGTGELFF
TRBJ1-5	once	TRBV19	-	TGTGCCAGTAGTATCCAGGGAAGCAATCAGCCCCAGCATTTT	CASSIQGSNQPQHF
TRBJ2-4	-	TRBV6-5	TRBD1	TGTGCCAGCAGTCGACAGGGCAAAAACATTCAGTACTTC	CASSRQGKNIQYF
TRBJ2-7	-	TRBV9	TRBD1	TGTGCCAGCAGCGTCGGAGGACAGGGGAGCTCCTACGAGCAGTACTTC	CASSVGGQGSSYEQYF
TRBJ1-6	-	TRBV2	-	TGTGCCAGCATAGGTGACTGGATGAGCTCCTATAATTCACCCCTCCACTTT	CASIGDWMSSYNSPLHF
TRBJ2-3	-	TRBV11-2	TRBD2	TGTGCCAGCAGCTTAAGGCTAGCGGGAGACGCAGATACGCAGTATTTT	CASSLRLAGDADTQYF
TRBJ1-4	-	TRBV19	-	TGTGCCAGTAGTATCGACAGGGAAAAACTGTTTTTT	CASSIDREKLFF
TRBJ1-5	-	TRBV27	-	TGTGCCAGCACTATACCGAAATGGGGACATCCAACTAATCAGCCCCAGCATTTT	CASTIPKWGHPTNQPQHF
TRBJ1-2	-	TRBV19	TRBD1	TGTGCCAGTAGGCGGGGCAGGGGGCTGTCTGGCTACACCTTC	CASRRGRGLSGYTF